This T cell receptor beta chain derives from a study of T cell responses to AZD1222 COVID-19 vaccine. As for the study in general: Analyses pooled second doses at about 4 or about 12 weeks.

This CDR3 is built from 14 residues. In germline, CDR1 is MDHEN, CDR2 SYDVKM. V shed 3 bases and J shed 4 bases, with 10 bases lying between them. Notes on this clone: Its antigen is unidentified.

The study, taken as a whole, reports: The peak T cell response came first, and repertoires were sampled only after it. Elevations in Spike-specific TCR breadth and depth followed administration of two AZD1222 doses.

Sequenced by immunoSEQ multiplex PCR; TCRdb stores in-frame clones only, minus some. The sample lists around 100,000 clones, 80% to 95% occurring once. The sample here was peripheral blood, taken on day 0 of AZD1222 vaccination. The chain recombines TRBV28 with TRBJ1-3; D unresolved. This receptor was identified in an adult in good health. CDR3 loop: CASSFGSTGNTIYF. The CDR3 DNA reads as TGTGCCAGCAGTTTTGGCTCCACGGGAAACACCATATATTTT.